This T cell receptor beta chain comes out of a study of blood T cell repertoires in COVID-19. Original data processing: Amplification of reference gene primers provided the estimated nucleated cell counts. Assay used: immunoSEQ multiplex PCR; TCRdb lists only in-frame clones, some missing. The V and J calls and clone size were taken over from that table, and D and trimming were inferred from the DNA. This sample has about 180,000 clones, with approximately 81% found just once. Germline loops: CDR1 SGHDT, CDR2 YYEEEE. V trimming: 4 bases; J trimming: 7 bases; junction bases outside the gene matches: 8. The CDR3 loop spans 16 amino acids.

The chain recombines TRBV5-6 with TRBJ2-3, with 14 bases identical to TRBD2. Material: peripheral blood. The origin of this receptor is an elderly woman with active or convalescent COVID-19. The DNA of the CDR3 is TGTGCCAGCAGCCTTTCCGGGACTAGCGGGAGAAATACGCAGTATTTT. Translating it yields CASSLSGTSGRNTQYF.